This passage covers 12 T cell receptor beta chains from one sample sequenced in a study of T cell responses to AZD1222 COVID-19 vaccine. Measured with immunoSEQ multiplex PCR; TCRdb has only the in-frame clones, and not every one. The sample lists about 170,000 clones; around nine tenths were seen once. The specimen was peripheral blood, collected 28 days after the second AZD1222 dose. The receptors derive from an adult who received the AZD1222 COVID-19 vaccine.

The chain links TRBV4-1 to TRBJ2-3; 7 nucleotides agree with TRBD2. The CDR3 is made up of 22 amino acids. V gave up 2 bases and J gave up 0 bases; unmatched junction bases: 23. Germline CDR1 and CDR2: MGHRA and YSYEKL. The CDR3 loop reads CASSQLEPLRGGGLLSTDTQYF. The CDR3 DNA follows: TGCGCCAGCAGCCAACTCGAGCCCCTTCGTGGGGGGGGTTTACTTAGCACAGATACGCAGTATTTT.

V is TRBV11-2 and J is TRBJ2-5; D ambiguous. Germline-derived CDR1 and CDR2 are SGHAT and FQNNGV. Trimming stripped 2 bases from V and 5 bases from J, with 9 bases between. CDR3 length equals 13 residues. The CDR3 loop reads CASSLRLKETQYF. In nucleotides, the CDR3 is TGTGCCAGCAGCTTACGTCTCAAGGAGACCCAGTACTTC.

The chain is built from TRBV19 and TRBJ1-2; D is uncertain. The CDR3 is 13 residues long. Germline V gene data show CDR1 as LNHDA and CDR2 as SQIVND (reference sequence). V was trimmed by 2 bases and J by 1 base, leaving 5 bases between them. The CDR3 DNA sequence: TGTGCCAGTAGTATAAGTGTTAACTATGGCTACACCTTC. Translated: CASSISVNYGYTF.

The chain carries TRBV2 and TRBJ1-2; the D gene is possibly TRBD1 (5 bases). V was shortened by 6 bases and J by 4 bases, with 18 bases between the two germline ends. Per germline, CDR1 SNHLY and CDR2 FYNNEI. The CDR3 sequence is 15 residues long. This chain's CDR3 is CASRSVGDAGYGYTF. The CDR3 DNA reads TGTGCCAGCAGGAGCGTGGGGGACGCGGGCTATGGCTACACCTTC. The variable domain in full, with the rest retrieved from reference TRBV2 and TRBJ1-2, is EPEVTQTPSHQVTQMGQEVILRCVPISNHLYFYWYRQILGQKVEFLVSFYNNEISEKSEIFDDQFSVERPDGSNFTLKIRSTKLEDSAMYFCASRSVGDAGYGYTFGSGTRLTVV.

DNA for the CDR3: TGCGCCAGCAGCCAAGATGGGGGTTACGAGCAGTACTTC. This gives the protein CASSQDGGYEQYF. The V call is TRBV4-1, the J call TRBJ2-7, with D perhaps assigned TRBD1 or TRBD2 (5 bases each). Looked up from germline, CDR1 is MGHRA and CDR2 is YSYEKL. The CDR3 length is 13 residues. With 0 bases removed from V and 4 bases from J, the gap between germline ends came to 7 bases.

The chain carries TRBV18 and TRBJ1-1; D ambiguous. This CDR3 region has 15 residues. Germline CDR1 KGHSH, CDR2 LQKENI. V lost 0 bases to trimming and J lost 1 base, with 9 bases between them. CDR3 amino acids: CASSPPRTPNTEAFF. In DNA, the CDR3 is TGTGCCAGCTCACCACCTCGGACCCCGAACACTGAAGCTTTCTTT.

The J gene is TRBJ2-7, the V gene TRBV4-3, with D tentatively TRBD1 (5 bases). V was trimmed by 3 bases and J by 0 bases, leaving 15 bases between them. Germline values: CDR1 LGHNA, CDR2 YSLEER. CDR3 length equals 16 residues. The CDR3 nucleotides are TGCGCCAGCAGCCAGGAGACAGTCTTCAGCTCCTACGAGCAGTACTTC. Translated: CASSQETVFSSYEQYF.

The chain has TRBV30 and TRBJ2-1; D is possibly TRBD2 (7 bases). V was cut by 2 bases and J by 4 bases, with 12 bases left in between. The V gene's germline CDR1 is GTSNPN and CDR2 SVGIG (reference sequence). The CDR3 covers 14 residues. This CDR3 is CAWSRGGLYNEQFF. The CDR3 DNA reads as TGTGCCTGGAGTCGCGGGGGCCTGTACAATGAGCAGTTCTTC.

Concerning this clone itself: Other DNA sequences in this sample translate to the same CDR3. The chain employs TRBV5-1 and TRBJ2-7; TRBD2 matches at 10 bases. The CDR3 length is 14 residues. CDR1 and CDR2 from the germline V gene are SGHRS and YFSETQ. Unmatched junction bases numbered 3, after V lost 2 bases and J lost 4 bases. CDR3: CASSLSSGGYEQYF. Written as DNA, the CDR3 is TGCGCCAGCAGCTTATCTAGCGGGGGATACGAGCAGTACTTC.

The chain combines TRBV18 with TRBJ1-5; 8 bases are shared with TRBD1. V shed 3 bases, J shed 6 bases, and the junction held 4 bases outside the gene matches. CDR3 length: 14 amino acids. The germline V gene has CDR1 KGHSH and CDR2 LQKENI. This chain's CDR3 is CASSPGQGGQPQHF. CDR3 nucleotides: TGTGCCAGCTCACCTGGACAGGGTGGTCAGCCCCAGCATTTT. Supplemented by reference TRBV18 and TRBJ1-5, the full variable domain reads NAGVMQNPRHLVRRRGQEARLRCSPMKGHSHVYWYRQLPEEGLKFMVYLQKENIIDESGMPKERFSAEFPKEGPSILRIQQVVRGDSAAYFCASSPGQGGQPQHFGDGTRLSIL.

V usage is TRBV6-1 and J usage is TRBJ2-1; 11 nucleotides match TRBD2. This CDR3 is built from 15 residues. CDR1 and CDR2 from the germline V gene are MNHNS and SASEGT. Trimming cost V 2 bases and J 7 bases; bases outside gene matches: 4. CDR3 loop: CASSEISGGANEQFF. CDR3 nucleotide sequence: TGTGCCAGCAGTGAAATTAGCGGGGGGGCGAATGAGCAGTTCTTC.

The chain carries TRBV1 and TRBJ2-4; no DNA check was done on the table's D call, TRBD1. TRBV1 is listed as a pseudogene. CDR3 length: 16 amino acids. The CDR3, as DNA: TGCACCAGCAGGGGAGGACAGGGATCTTTGGGAAACATTCAGTACTTC. Translated, it gives CTSRGGQGSLGNIQYF.